Shown below are 11 T cell receptor beta chains from a single sample sequenced in a study of shared clonotypes between healthy human individuals. Profiling relied on immunoSEQ multiplex PCR, and the TCRdb table lists in-frame clones only, not all of them. The repertoire holds a few million clones, with approximately 90% as singletons. Material for sequencing was naive CD4+ T cells sorted from blood. Noted subset: CD45RA+ positively selected. Receptor source: a man between 18 and 35 years old in good health.

Note on this clone: Distinct nucleotide sequences in the sample also encode this CDR3. The rearrangement links TRBV7-2 to TRBJ1-3; no definite D call. The CDR3 sequence is 13 residues long. Germline V gene data show CDR1 as SGHTA and CDR2 as FQGNSA. The V and J ends lost 4 bases and 2 bases respectively, with 6 bases between them. The CDR3 nucleotides are TGTGCCAGCAGCTCGGGGACTGGAAACACCATATATTTT. This sequence encodes CASSSGTGNTIYF.

This sequence joins TRBV6-4 and TRBJ2-2, with D possibly being TRBD1 (6 bases). CDR1 is MRHNA, CDR2 SNTAGT, per germline. The V end lost 4 bases, the J end lost 2 bases, and 14 bases lay between the germline ends. This CDR3 is 16 amino acids long. Here the CDR3 DNA reads TGTGCCAGCAGTGCTACCGGGACAATTAACACCGGGGAGCTGTTTTTT. It is translated as CASSATGTINTGELFF.

This clone was seen a few times. The chain employs TRBV5-1 and TRBJ2-7, with TRBD1 matching 8 bases. J was trimmed by 0 bases and V by 3 bases; bases with no gene match: 2. The CDR3 is 14 amino acids. CDR1 is SGHRS and CDR2 is YFSETQ in the germline V gene. The CDR3 is CASSWTGSSYEQYF. In DNA form, the CDR3 reads TGCGCCAGCAGCTGGACAGGGAGCTCCTACGAGCAGTACTTC.

For this clone: At the DNA level, this CDR3 is encoded by other sequences in the same sample as well. This sequence joins TRBV5-1 and TRBJ2-5; no reliable D call. The CDR3 has 12 amino acids. The V gene's germline CDR1 is SGHRS and CDR2 YFSETQ. Trimming took off 4 bases at V and 2 bases at J, with 6 bases between the two ends. The CDR3 DNA reads as TGCGCCAGCAGCCAGGCGCAAGAGACCCAGTACTTC. This sequence encodes CASSQAQETQYF. The entire variable domain, with the rest obtained from reference TRBV5-1 and TRBJ2-5, is as follows: KAGVTQTPRYLIKTRGQQVTLSCSPISGHRSVSWYQQTPGQGLQFLFEYFSETQRNKGNFPGRFSGRQFSNSRSEMNVSTLELGDSALYLCASSQAQETQYFGPGTRLLVL.

The V and J genes are TRBV5-1 and TRBJ1-1, with a tentative D call TRBD1 (5 bases). CDR1 is SGHRS and CDR2 is YFSETQ in the germline V gene. This CDR3 spans 17 amino acids. Between the trimmed V and J ends, which lost 2 bases and 0 bases, there was a span of 17 bases. In DNA, the CDR3 is TGCGCCAGCAGCTTCTCCAGGGAGCCTAACATGAACACTGAAGCTTTCTTT. This gives the protein CASSFSREPNMNTEAFF.

V gene TRBV7-2 combines with J gene TRBJ2-5, with 8 positions matching TRBD2. The CDR3 has 14 amino acids. Germline V gene lookup returns CDR1 SGHTA and CDR2 FQGNSA. V was pared by 2 bases and J by 4 bases, with 3 bases of the junction left unmatched. The CDR3 sequence is CASSLRAGGETQYF. DNA of the CDR3: TGTGCCAGCAGCTTACGGGCGGGAGGAGAGACCCAGTACTTC.

The chain employs TRBV5-8 and TRBJ1-2; D is possibly TRBD1 (5 bases). The length of the CDR3 is 14 residues. CDR1 SGHTS and CDR2 YDEGEE come from the germline V gene. V lost 0 bases to trimming and J lost 3 bases, with 9 bases between them. CDR3 protein: CASSLGDRHYGYTF. In DNA form, the CDR3 reads TGTGCCAGCAGCTTGGGCGACAGACACTATGGCTACACCTTC.

The rearrangement links TRBV27 to TRBJ2-3; no reliable D call. The CDR3 has 15 amino acids. Trimming pared 5 bases from V and 0 bases from J, leaving 12 bases between. Germline lookup yields CDR1 MNHEY and CDR2 SMNVEV (reference sequence). CDR3 coding DNA: TGTGCCAGCAGTCGGGTCGTTACTAGCACAGATACGCAGTATTTT. Translating it yields CASSRVVTSTDTQYF.

The chain uses TRBV19 and TRBJ2-2, with D maybe TRBD2 (6 bases). Germline CDR1 and CDR2: LNHDA and SQIVND (reference sequence). Deletions cut 3 bases from V and 6 bases from J, with 14 bases between. The CDR3 spans 15 residues. In DNA, the CDR3 is TGTGCCAGTAGTATTAAGATAGGAGGGCCCGGGGAGCTGTTTTTT. Translated, it gives CASSIKIGGPGELFF.

The chain couples TRBV9 to TRBJ2-7; TRBD1 aligns across 7 bases. The length of the CDR3 is 16 residues. The junction had 9 bases not matched to a gene; V was cut back by 3 bases and J by 0 bases. The germline V gene has CDR1 SGDLS and CDR2 YYNGEE. CDR3 loop: CASSATQDRNSYEQYF. CDR3 nucleotides: TGTGCCAGCAGCGCGACCCAGGACAGGAACTCCTACGAGCAGTACTTC.

This clone was counted only a few times. J is TRBJ1-1 and V is TRBV30; 7 nucleotides match TRBD1. The CDR3 consists of 13 residues. V was clipped by 5 bases and J by 1 base; unmatched bases: 4. Germline CDR1 is GTSNPN and CDR2 is SVGIG (reference sequence). In DNA form, the CDR3 reads TGTGCCTGGGGGACAGAATCGAACACTGAAGCTTTCTTT. It yields the protein CAWGTESNTEAFF.